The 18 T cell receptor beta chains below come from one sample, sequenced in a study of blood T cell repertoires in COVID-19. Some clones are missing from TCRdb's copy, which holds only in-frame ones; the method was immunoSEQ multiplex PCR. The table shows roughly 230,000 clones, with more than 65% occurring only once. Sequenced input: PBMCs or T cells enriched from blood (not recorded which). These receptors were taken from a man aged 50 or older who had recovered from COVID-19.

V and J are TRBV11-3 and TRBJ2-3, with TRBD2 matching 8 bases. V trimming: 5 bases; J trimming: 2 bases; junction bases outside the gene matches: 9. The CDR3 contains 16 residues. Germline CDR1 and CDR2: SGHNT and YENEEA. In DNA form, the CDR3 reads TGTGCCAGCAGCCAGTTTGGGCGGGGGGCCACAGATACGCAGTATTTT. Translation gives CASSQFGRGATDTQYF.

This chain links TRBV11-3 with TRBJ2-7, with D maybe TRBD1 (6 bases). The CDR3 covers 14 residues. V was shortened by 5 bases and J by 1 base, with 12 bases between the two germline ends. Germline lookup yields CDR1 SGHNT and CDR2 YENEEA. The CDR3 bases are TGTGCCAGCAGCCACCGGACAGCATCCTACGAGCAGTACTTC. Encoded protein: CASSHRTASYEQYF.

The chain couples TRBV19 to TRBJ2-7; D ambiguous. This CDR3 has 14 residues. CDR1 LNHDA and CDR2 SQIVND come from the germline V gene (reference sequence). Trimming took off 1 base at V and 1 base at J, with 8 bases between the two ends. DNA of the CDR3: TGTGCCAGTAGTATAGGCGGCAGATCCTACGAGCAGTACTTC. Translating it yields CASSIGGRSYEQYF.

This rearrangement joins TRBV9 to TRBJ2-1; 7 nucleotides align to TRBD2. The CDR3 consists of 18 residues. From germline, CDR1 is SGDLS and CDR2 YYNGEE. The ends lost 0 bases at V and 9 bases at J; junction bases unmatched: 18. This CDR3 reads CASSVDGEGTTWFGEQFF. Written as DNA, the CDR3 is TGTGCCAGCAGCGTAGATGGGGAGGGAACTACGTGGTTCGGTGAGCAGTTCTTC.

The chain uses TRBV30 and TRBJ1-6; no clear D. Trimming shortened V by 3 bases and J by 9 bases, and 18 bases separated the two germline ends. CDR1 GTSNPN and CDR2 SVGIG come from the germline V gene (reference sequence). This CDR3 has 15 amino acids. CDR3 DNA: TGTGCCTGGAGAGCGGAGATCATGCCGTTTTCACCCCTCCACTTT. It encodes CAWRAEIMPFSPLHF.

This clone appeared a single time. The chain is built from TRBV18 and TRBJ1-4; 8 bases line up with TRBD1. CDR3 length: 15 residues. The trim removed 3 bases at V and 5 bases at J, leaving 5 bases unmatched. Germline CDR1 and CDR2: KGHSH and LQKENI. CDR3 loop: CASSPQTGANEKLFF. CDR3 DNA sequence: TGTGCCAGCTCACCCCAGACAGGGGCGAATGAAAAACTGTTTTTT.

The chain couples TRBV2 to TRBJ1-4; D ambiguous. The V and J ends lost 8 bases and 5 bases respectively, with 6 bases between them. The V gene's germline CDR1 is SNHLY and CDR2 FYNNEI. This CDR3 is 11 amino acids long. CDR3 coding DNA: TGTGCCAGCTTTCGGAATGAAAAACTGTTTTTT. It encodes CASFRNEKLFF.

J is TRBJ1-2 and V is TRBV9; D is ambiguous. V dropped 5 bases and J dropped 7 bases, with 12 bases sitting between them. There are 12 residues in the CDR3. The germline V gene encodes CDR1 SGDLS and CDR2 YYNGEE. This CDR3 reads CASSLSSGGYTF. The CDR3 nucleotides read TGTGCCAGCAGTCTATCCTCCGGTGGCTACACCTTC. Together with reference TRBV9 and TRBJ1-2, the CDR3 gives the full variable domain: DSGVTQTPKHLITATGQRVTLRCSPRSGDLSVYWYQQSLDQGLQFLIQYYNGEERAKGNILERFSAQQFPDLHSELNLSSLELGDSALYFCASSLSSGGYTFGSGTRLTVV.

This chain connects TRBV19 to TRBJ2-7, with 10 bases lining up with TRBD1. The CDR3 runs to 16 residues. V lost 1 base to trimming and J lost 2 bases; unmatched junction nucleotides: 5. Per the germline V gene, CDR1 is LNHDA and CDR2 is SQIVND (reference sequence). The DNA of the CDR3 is TGTGCCAGTAGTATAGTATCCGGGACAGGGGCCTACGAGCAGTACTTC. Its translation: CASSIVSGTGAYEQYF.

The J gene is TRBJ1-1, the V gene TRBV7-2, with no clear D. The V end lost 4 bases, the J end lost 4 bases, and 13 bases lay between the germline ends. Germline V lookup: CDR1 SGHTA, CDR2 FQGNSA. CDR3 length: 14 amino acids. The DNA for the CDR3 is TGTGCCAGCAGCTCGACCCGACTTGGCACTGAAGCTTTCTTT. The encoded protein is CASSSTRLGTEAFF.

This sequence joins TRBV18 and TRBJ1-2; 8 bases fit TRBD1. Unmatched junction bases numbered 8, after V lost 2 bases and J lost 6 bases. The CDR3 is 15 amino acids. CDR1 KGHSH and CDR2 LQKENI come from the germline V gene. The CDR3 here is CASSPSILRGHGYTF. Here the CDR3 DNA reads TGTGCCAGCTCACCATCAATTCTCAGGGGGCATGGCTACACCTTC. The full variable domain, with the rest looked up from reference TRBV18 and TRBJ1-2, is NAGVMQNPRHLVRRRGQEARLRCSPMKGHSHVYWYRQLPEEGLKFMVYLQKENIIDESGMPKERFSAEFPKEGPSILRIQQVVRGDSAAYFCASSPSILRGHGYTFGSGTRLTVV.

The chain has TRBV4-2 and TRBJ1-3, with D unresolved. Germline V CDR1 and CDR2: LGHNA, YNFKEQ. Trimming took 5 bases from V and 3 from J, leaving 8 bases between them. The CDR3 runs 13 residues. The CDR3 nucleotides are TGTGCCAGCAGCTCCCTAGGTGGAAACACCATATATTTT. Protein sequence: CASSSLGGNTIYF.

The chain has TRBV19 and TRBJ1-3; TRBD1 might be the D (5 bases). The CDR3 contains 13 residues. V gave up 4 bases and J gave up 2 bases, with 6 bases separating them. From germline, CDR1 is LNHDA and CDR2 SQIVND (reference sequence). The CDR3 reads CASSRTTGNTIYF. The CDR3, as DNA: TGTGCCAGTAGTAGGACAACTGGAAACACCATATATTTT.

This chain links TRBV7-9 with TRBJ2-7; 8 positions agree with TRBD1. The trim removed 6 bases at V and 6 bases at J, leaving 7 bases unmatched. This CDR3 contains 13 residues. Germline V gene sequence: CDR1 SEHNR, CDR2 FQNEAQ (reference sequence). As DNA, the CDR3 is TGTGCCAGCAGACGGACAGGGTTCGGCGAGCAGTACTTC. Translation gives CASRRTGFGEQYF.

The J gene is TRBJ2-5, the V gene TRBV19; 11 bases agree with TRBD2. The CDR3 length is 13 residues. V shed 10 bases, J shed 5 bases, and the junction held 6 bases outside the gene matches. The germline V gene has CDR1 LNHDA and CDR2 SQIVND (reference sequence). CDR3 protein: CATRTSGSETQYF. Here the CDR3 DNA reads TGTGCCACTAGGACTAGCGGGTCGGAGACCCAGTACTTC.

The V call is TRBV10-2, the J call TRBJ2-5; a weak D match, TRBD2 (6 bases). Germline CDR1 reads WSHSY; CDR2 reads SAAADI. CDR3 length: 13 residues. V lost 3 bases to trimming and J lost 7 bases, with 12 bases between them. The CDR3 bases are TGCGCCAGCAGTGAAGTACTAGCAGGGACCCAGTACTTC. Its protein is CASSEVLAGTQYF.

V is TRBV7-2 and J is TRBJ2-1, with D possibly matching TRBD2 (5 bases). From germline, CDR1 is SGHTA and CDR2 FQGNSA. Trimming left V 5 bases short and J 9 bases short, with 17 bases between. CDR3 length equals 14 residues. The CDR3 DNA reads TGTGCCAGCAGCGACGGACTCGCCTCCAGTGAGCAGTTCTTC. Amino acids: CASSDGLASSEQFF.

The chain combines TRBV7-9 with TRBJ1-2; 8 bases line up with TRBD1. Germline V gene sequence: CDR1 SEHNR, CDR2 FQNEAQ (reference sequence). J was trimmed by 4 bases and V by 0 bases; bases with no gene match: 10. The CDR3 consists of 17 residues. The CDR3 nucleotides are TGTGCCAGCAGCTTAGCCTCTGGACAGGGTTATAGCTATGGCTACACCTTC. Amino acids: CASSLASGQGYSYGYTF.